A single sample is the source of the 29 T cell receptor beta chains below, sequenced in a study of T cell clonality in common variable immunodeficiency. This table comes from immunoSEQ multiplex PCR, and its TCRdb copy is limited to in-frame clones, with some not included. This repertoire holds 8,500 to 10,000 clones, and none appear only once. General study results and limits: Common variable immunodeficiency TCR beta sequences reportedly had fewer deletions and N-nucleotide insertions.

What these receptors recognize is not known. Sequenced sample: peripheral blood mononuclear cells. The source is a human donor with common variable immunodeficiency.

This clone appeared many times. Read data end 3 residues before the CDR3 end; the end is taken from the germline J gene. This chain connects TRBV13 to TRBJ1-2; D might be TRBD1 (6 bases). The CDR3 covers 15 residues. Between the trimmed V and J ends, which lost 0 bases and 7 bases, there was a span of 15 bases. Germline CDR1 PRHDT, CDR2 FYEKMQ (reference sequence). CDR3 bases read: TGTGCCAGCAGCTTAGGCACCGGGACACTCCCTGGC. Protein product: CASSLGTGTLPG. The full CDR3 sequence reads CASSLGTGTLPGYTF. The variable domain in full, with the rest retrieved from reference TRBV13 and TRBJ1-2, is AAGVIQSPRHLIKEKRETATLKCYPIPRHDTVYWYQQGPGQDPQFLISFYEKMQSDKGSIPDRFSAQQFSDYHSELNMSSLELGDSALYFCASSLGTGTLPGYTFGSGTRLTVV.

The table lists this clone with many counts. Coverage ceases 3 residues before the CDR3 finishes, and the germline J gene fills in the end. This chain uses TRBV5-1 with TRBJ1-2; D unresolved. Germline V gives CDR1 SGHRS, CDR2 YFSETQ. The CDR3 spans 15 residues. The CDR3 protein is CASSFSPRGSWGYTF. CDR3 DNA, as far as it was read: TGCGCCAGCAGCTTCTCTCCCCGGGGAAGCTGGGGC.

This clone was counted at least ten times. Sequencing ends 3 residues short of the CDR3 end; the germline J gene provides the rest. V is TRBV5-4 and J is TRBJ2-3; D possibly corresponds to TRBD2 (6 bases). The CDR3 runs to 13 residues. V was shortened by 3 bases and J by 5 bases, with 10 bases between the two germline ends. Germline loops: CDR1 SGHNT, CDR2 YYREEE (reference sequence). The DNA read from the CDR3 is TGTGCCAGCAGCTCTTTAGCGGAAGATACG. This gives the protein CASSSLAEDT. The CDR3 in full is CASSSLAEDTQYF.

This clone was seen many times. The CDR3 goes on 3 residues after the read ends, and that part is filled in from the germline J gene. This chain uses TRBV6-2 or TRBV6-3 with TRBJ2-3; 11 bases are shared with TRBD2. From germline, CDR1 is MNHEY and CDR2 SVGEGT. The CDR3 covers 15 residues. V gave up 4 bases and J gave up 3 bases; unmatched junction bases: 3. The CDR3 bases that were read are TGTGCCAGCAGTTTCGGGACTAGCGGAACAGATACG. Translation gives CASSFGTSGTDT. The whole CDR3 sequence reads CASSFGTSGTDTQYF.

This clone was detected ten times or more. The CDR3 is cut off 3 residues early in the read; its end comes from the germline J gene. The rearrangement uses TRBV3-1 (or the pseudogene TRBV3-2) and TRBJ2-1; D might be TRBD2 (6 bases). The V end lost 5 bases, the J end lost 6 bases, and 11 bases lay between the germline ends. CDR1 and CDR2 (germline): LGHDT, YNNKEL (reference sequence). The CDR3 spans 13 residues. The CDR3: CASSSRRANEQFF. The CDR3 bases that were read are TGTGCCAGCAGCTCCAGGAGGGCCAATGAG.

This clone was seen at least ten times. The read stops 3 residues short of the end of the CDR3; the missing end is completed from the germline J gene. This chain uses TRBV20-1 with TRBJ2-3; 10 bases are shared with TRBD2. The CDR3 loop spans 13 amino acids. V shed 4 bases, J shed 4 bases, and the junction held 2 bases outside the gene matches. CDR1 is DFQATT and CDR2 is SNEGSKA in the germline V gene (reference sequence). The chain's CDR3 is CSATGLAADTQYF. CDR3 DNA (partial): TGCAGTGCTACCGGACTAGCGGCAGATACG.

This clone was detected many times. The CDR3 goes on 3 residues after the read ends, and that part is filled in from the germline J gene. The chain is built from TRBV5-1 and TRBJ1-3, with no clear D. The CDR3 runs to 16 residues. The germline gives CDR1 SGHRS, CDR2 YFSETQ. Trimming removed 4 bases from V and 0 bases from J, with 14 bases in between. CDR3 DNA (partial): TGCGCCAGCAGCGCGCGGCCGGGGAACTCTGGAAACACC. It yields the protein CASSARPGNSGNT. The CDR3, in full, reads CASSARPGNSGNTIYF. The entire variable domain, with the rest obtained from reference TRBV5-1 and TRBJ1-3, is as follows: KAGVTQTPRYLIKTRGQQVTLSCSPISGHRSVSWYQQTPGQGLQFLFEYFSETQRNKGNFPGRFSGRQFSNSRSEMNVSTLELGDSALYLCASSARPGNSGNTIYFGEGSWLTVV.

This clone was observed many times. The CDR3 end lies 3 residues beyond the end of the read and is filled in from the germline J gene. The chain links TRBV27 to TRBJ1-4; D possibly corresponds to TRBD1 (5 bases). Trimming pared 7 bases from V and 0 bases from J, leaving 9 bases between. CDR3 length equals 14 residues. The germline CDR1 and CDR2 sequences are MNHEY and SMNVEV (reference sequence). CDR3 residues: CASKKGTTNEKLFF. The part of the CDR3 DNA that was read is TGTGCCAGCAAGAAGGGGACAACTAATGAAAAA.

This clone was counted many times. From the germline J gene comes the end of the CDR3, since the read stops 3 residues before it. The chain recombines TRBV7-2 with TRBJ2-1, with 9 bases aligning to TRBD1. Per the germline V gene, CDR1 is SGHTA and CDR2 is FQGNSA. J gave up 0 bases and V 5 bases, and 2 bases lay outside the gene matches. There are 15 residues in the CDR3. Incomplete CDR3 DNA: TGTGCCAGCAGCAAGGGACAGGGCTCCTACAATGAG. This encodes CASSKGQGSYNE. The CDR3 in full is CASSKGQGSYNEQFF.

This clone was recorded many times. The CDR3 end is not reached by the read, which stops 3 residues before it; the germline J gene fills it in. The rearrangement links TRBV2 to TRBJ2-1; 10 positions agree with TRBD2. The CDR3 is made up of 18 amino acids. CDR1 and CDR2 (germline): SNHLY, FYNNEI. After removal of 0 bases from V and 9 bases from J, the junction contained 14 bases not matched to a gene. CDR3: CASSEAPLFSGRTGEQFF. The part of the CDR3 DNA that was read is TGTGCCAGCAGTGAAGCACCCCTTTTTAGCGGGAGGACCGGTGAG.

This clone came up many times. The CDR3 end falls 3 residues outside the read, so it is completed with the germline J gene. This sequence joins TRBV5-1 and TRBJ2-5; D may be TRBD2 (6 bases). This CDR3 region has 13 residues. Germline V lookup: CDR1 SGHRS, CDR2 YFSETQ. V was shortened by 2 bases and J by 3 bases, with 8 bases between the two germline ends. CDR3 protein: CASSFASEETQYF. The CDR3 DNA, read in part, is TGCGCCAGCAGCTTCGCTAGCGAAGAGACC.

This clone was counted ten times or more. With the read ending 3 residues before the CDR3 end, the germline J gene is used to fill in that end. The rearrangement uses TRBV20-1 and TRBJ2-2, with D perhaps TRBD1 (5 bases). The CDR3 contains 13 residues. Germline loops: CDR1 DFQATT, CDR2 SNEGSKA (reference sequence). Trimming shortened V by 3 bases and J by 2 bases, and 7 bases separated the two germline ends. CDR3 sequence reads: CSARWTNTGELFF. The DNA read from the CDR3 is TGCAGTGCTAGGTGGACAAACACCGGGGAG.

This clone was recorded at least ten times. The read ends 3 residues early relative to the CDR3; the germline J gene fills the gap. V and J are TRBV5-1 and TRBJ2-3, with 7 bases fitting TRBD1. Germline V CDR1 and CDR2: SGHRS, YFSETQ. Losses at the gene ends were 2 bases for V and 7 bases for J; bases not matched to a gene: 7. This CDR3 comprises 14 residues. The CDR3 sequence: CASSFDRVENTQYF. The sequenced CDR3 bases are TGCGCCAGCAGCTTTGACAGGGTGGAGAATACG.

Many counts were recorded for this clone. The read terminates 3 residues ahead of where the CDR3 ends, so the germline J gene completes it. This chain joins TRBV20-1 and TRBJ2-1; possibly TRBD2 for D (5 bases). Germline CDR1 and CDR2: DFQATT and SNEGSKA (reference sequence). V dropped 1 base and J dropped 0 bases, with 7 bases sitting between them. This CDR3 spans 14 amino acids. CDR3 in amino acids: CSARGGSSYNEQFF. The sequenced part of the CDR3 DNA is TGCAGTGCTAGAGGCGGGTCCTCCTACAATGAG.

This clone was counted at least ten times. The read terminates 3 residues before the CDR3 end, so the remaining end is supplied by the germline J gene. This chain joins TRBV5-4 and TRBJ2-2; D is perhaps TRBD2 (6 bases). The V gene lost 0 bases and the J gene lost 6 bases, with 9 bases spanning the gap. Per the germline V gene, CDR1 is SGHNT and CDR2 is YYREEE (reference sequence). This CDR3 contains 14 residues. The CDR3 loop is CASSLEAGSGELFF. The DNA read from the CDR3 is TGTGCCAGCAGCTTGGAGGCGGGGTCCGGGGAG.

A word on this clone: From the germline J gene comes the end of the CDR3, since the read stops 3 residues before it. This sequence joins TRBV5-1 and TRBJ2-7; D gene ambiguous. This CDR3 has 13 amino acids. The germline V and J ends were trimmed by 0 bases and 4 bases, with 8 bases remaining between them. Per germline, CDR1 SGHRS and CDR2 YFSETQ. CDR3 sequence: CASSLEAAYEQYF. The sequenced part of the CDR3 DNA is TGCGCCAGCAGCTTGGAGGCGGCGTACGAG.

This clone was recorded many times. The CDR3 end falls 3 residues outside the read, so it is completed with the germline J gene. J is TRBJ1-2 and V is TRBV19; 7 bases fit TRBD1. The CDR3 covers 15 residues. V was clipped by 6 bases and J by 0 bases; unmatched bases: 7. Germline values: CDR1 LNHDA, CDR2 SQIVND (reference sequence). CDR3 region: CASSPRTGSNYGYTF. The covered CDR3 bases are TGTGCCAGTAGCCCGAGGACAGGTTCTAACTATGGC. Using reference TRBV19 and TRBJ1-2 for the parts outside the CDR3, the full variable domain is DGGITQSPKYLFRKEGQNVTLSCEQNLNHDAMYWYRQDPGQGLRLIYYSQIVNDFQKGDIAEGYSVSREKKESFPLTVTSAQKNPTAFYLCASSPRTGSNYGYTFGSGTRLTVV.

This clone is medium-sized by share. The sequenced CDR3 bases are TGCAGCGTTGGGGGGACAGATCGTTCCCACTATGGC. It translates to CSVGGTDRSHYG. The full-length CDR3 reads as CSVGGTDRSHYGYTF. The chain joins TRBV29-1 to TRBJ1-2; TRBD1 agrees at 7 bases. The read stops 3 residues short of the end of the CDR3; the missing end is completed from the germline J gene. Germline CDR1 is SQVTM and CDR2 is ANQGSEA. V gave up 4 bases and J gave up 3 bases; unmatched junction bases: 11. The CDR3 extends over 15 amino acids.

This clone is classed as medium-sized. Coverage ceases 3 residues before the CDR3 finishes, and the germline J gene fills in the end. J is TRBJ2-7 and V is TRBV20-1, with D possibly matching TRBD1 (6 bases). The germline V gene encodes CDR1 DFQATT and CDR2 SNEGSKA (reference sequence). V shed 6 bases and J shed 2 bases, with 17 bases lying between them. CDR3 size: 14 residues. The CDR3 bases that were read are TGCAGTGCACCTACTAGGGGGAGTACCTACGAG. Its translation is CSAPTRGSTYE. The entire CDR3 sequence reads CSAPTRGSTYEQYF.

The table lists this clone with many counts. The CDR3 is cut off 3 residues early in the read; its end comes from the germline J gene. The chain has TRBV5-1 and TRBJ1-3; D may be TRBD1 (6 bases). V was shortened by 5 bases and J by 0 bases, with 12 bases between the two germline ends. This CDR3 is built from 15 residues. Germline V CDR1 and CDR2: SGHRS, YFSETQ. The CDR3 sequence: CASRGGEGSGNTIYF. CDR3 DNA, as far as it was read: TGCGCCAGCAGAGGGGGAGAAGGCTCTGGAAACACC.

The table lists this clone with many counts. The read gets to within 3 residues of the CDR3 end, and the germline J gene fills in the rest. The chain employs TRBV6-2 or TRBV6-3 and TRBJ2-7; D is possibly TRBD1 (5 bases). This CDR3 has 12 amino acids. Trimming shortened V by 8 bases and J by 2 bases, and 10 bases separated the two germline ends. Germline CDR1 reads MNHEY; CDR2 reads SVGEGT. The CDR3 loop reads CASVSGPYEQYF. The part of the CDR3 DNA that was read is TGTGCCAGCGTGTCAGGGCCCTACGAG.

In this sample, this clone turned up many times. The read stops 3 residues short of the end of the CDR3; the missing end is completed from the germline J gene. The rearrangement joins TRBV6-2 or TRBV6-3 to TRBJ2-1; 11 positions agree with TRBD1. CDR1 and CDR2 (germline): MNHEY, SVGEGT. This CDR3 is built from 15 residues. Trimming cost V 2 bases and J 8 bases; bases outside gene matches: 5. The CDR3 loop reads CASSYPAGQGDEQFF. The sequenced CDR3 bases are TGTGCCAGCAGTTACCCCGCGGGACAGGGGGATGAG.

Many counts were recorded for this clone. From the germline J gene comes the end of the CDR3, since the read stops 3 residues before it. The chain is built from TRBV19 and TRBJ1-1; TRBD1 matches at 8 bases. J was trimmed by 4 bases and V by 8 bases; bases with no gene match: 12. The CDR3 has 15 amino acids. Germline lookup yields CDR1 LNHDA and CDR2 SQIVND (reference sequence). The CDR3 loop is CASETLGRGPTEAFF. The CDR3 DNA, read in part, is TGTGCCAGTGAGACGCTAGGCAGGGGGCCCACTGAA.

This clone is medium-sized by share. Read coverage stops 3 residues before the CDR3 terminus; the germline J gene supplies the remainder. J is TRBJ1-2 and V is TRBV20-1; the D gene is possibly TRBD1 (6 bases). V was clipped by 5 bases and J by 0 bases, with 13 bases between them. There are 14 residues in the CDR3. The germline V gene encodes CDR1 DFQATT and CDR2 SNEGSKA (reference sequence). The CDR3 bases that were read are TGCAGTGCTCTCGGGGACATAACTAACTATGGC. Protein product: CSALGDITNYG. From start to end, the CDR3 is CSALGDITNYGYTF.

This clone was counted between two and nine times. The read comes to an end 3 residues before the CDR3 does, leaving the germline J gene to fill in the end. The chain couples TRBV5-4 to TRBJ2-5; 11 bases agree with TRBD1. Germline values: CDR1 SGHNT, CDR2 YYREEE (reference sequence). This CDR3 contains 13 residues. Trimming removed 3 bases from V and 5 bases from J; junction bases left unmatched: 0. The CDR3 DNA, read in part, is TGTGCCAGCAGCTGGGACAGGGGGGAGACC. Amino acid sequence: CASSWDRGET. The full CDR3 protein reads CASSWDRGETQYF.

This clone was found many times. The read terminates 3 residues ahead of where the CDR3 ends, so the germline J gene completes it. V is TRBV20-1 and J is TRBJ2-7, with 9 nucleotides matching TRBD2. V trimming: 3 bases; J trimming: 2 bases; junction bases outside the gene matches: 5. This CDR3 has 14 residues. Looked up from germline, CDR1 is DFQATT and CDR2 is SNEGSKA (reference sequence). The sequenced part of the CDR3 DNA is TGCAGTGCTAGCCGACTAGCGGTGGCCTACGAG. Translating it yields CSASRLAVAYE. From start to end, the CDR3 is CSASRLAVAYEQYF.

In its sample, this clone was seen many times. The sequenced fragment ends 3 residues before the CDR3 boundary, so the rest is inferred from the germline J gene. The V gene is TRBV27, the J gene TRBJ2-3; D gene unclear. The CDR3 loop spans 15 amino acids. Trimming removed 5 bases from V and 4 bases from J, with 16 bases in between. Germline V lookup: CDR1 MNHEY, CDR2 SMNVEV (reference sequence). CDR3 DNA, as far as it was read: TGTGCCAGCAGTCCCCGCTTTACACCGCCAGATACG. Protein sequence: CASSPRFTPPDT. The CDR3 as a whole reads CASSPRFTPPDTQYF.

This clone was detected a few times. Read data end 3 residues before the CDR3 end; the end is taken from the germline J gene. V gene TRBV19 combines with J gene TRBJ2-6, with D hard to call. The CDR3 consists of 15 residues. The germline CDR1 and CDR2 sequences are LNHDA and SQIVND (reference sequence). Trimming cost V 3 bases and J 4 bases, with 10 bases left between them. The sequenced CDR3 bases are TGTGCCAGTAGTATTATGAGCGCGGGGGCCAACGTC. Residues: CASSIMSAGANV. The CDR3 as a whole reads CASSIMSAGANVLTF.

This clone appeared many times. An end of the junction does not agree with germline; a read error may underlie this. The CDR3 end is not reached by the read, which stops 3 residues before it; the germline J gene fills it in. The same CDR3 is also encoded by other DNA sequences in this sample. The chain employs TRBV4-2 and TRBJ2-1; 7 bases map to TRBD1. The CDR3 is 16 amino acids. CDR1 and CDR2 from the germline V gene are LGHNA and YNFKEQ. The CDR3 protein is CASSDLGKGAYNEQFF. The CDR3 bases that were read are TGCGCCAGCAGCGACCTCGGAAAGGGGGCTTACAATGAG.